Included here is one TCR beta chain sequence, with context. CDR1 and CDR2 from the germline V gene are MDHEN and SYDVKM. V shed 5 bases, J shed 6 bases, and the junction held 11 bases outside the gene matches. This CDR3 is built from 15 residues. Using its own MiXCR run on the RT-PCR reads, TCRdb lists one record per CDR3 protein. The profile shows 550,000 to 750,000 distinct CDR3 sequences, around 14% of them singletons. Specimen: memory CD4+ T cells from blood. The rearrangement uses TRBV28 and TRBJ2-7, with 9 bases matching TRBD1. The clonotype comes from a female donor in good health, serving as a healthy control. The CDR3 coding sequence is TGTGCCAGCAGTGGACCGGGACAGGGATCGTCCGAGCAGTACTTC. Encoded protein: CASSGPGQGSSEQYF.